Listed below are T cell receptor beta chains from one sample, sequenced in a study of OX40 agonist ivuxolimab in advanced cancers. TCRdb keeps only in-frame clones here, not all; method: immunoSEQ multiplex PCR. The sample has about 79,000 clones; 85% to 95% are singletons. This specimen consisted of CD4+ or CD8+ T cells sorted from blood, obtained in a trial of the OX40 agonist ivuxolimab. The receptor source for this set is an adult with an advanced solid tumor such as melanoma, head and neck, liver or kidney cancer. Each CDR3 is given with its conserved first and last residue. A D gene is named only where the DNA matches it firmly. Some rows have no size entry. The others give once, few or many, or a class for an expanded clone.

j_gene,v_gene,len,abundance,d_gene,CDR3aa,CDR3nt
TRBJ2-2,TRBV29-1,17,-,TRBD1,CSVEDPTGGLNTGELFF,TGCAGCGTTGAAGATCCGACAGGGGGCCTAAACACCGGGGAGCTGTTTTTT
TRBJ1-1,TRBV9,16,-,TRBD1,CASSGTRDRGRDEAFF,TGTGCCAGCAGCGGGACCCGGGACAGGGGGCGAGACGAAGCTTTCTTT
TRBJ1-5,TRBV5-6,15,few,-,CASSPWGAGFLGQHF,TGTGCCAGCAGCCCCTGGGGGGCCGGATTTTTGGGCCAGCATTTT
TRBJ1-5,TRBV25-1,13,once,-,CASSGGEAGPQHF,TGTGCCAGCAGTGGGGGGGAGGCCGGACCCCAGCATTTT
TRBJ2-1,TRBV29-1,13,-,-,CSSRRFAYNEQFF,TGCAGCTCCCGTCGGTTCGCGTACAATGAGCAGTTCTTC
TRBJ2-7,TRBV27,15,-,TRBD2,CASSILRGLAYEQYF,TGTGCCAGCAGTATCCTTCGGGGACTAGCCTACGAGCAGTACTTC
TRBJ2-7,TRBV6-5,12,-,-,CASSYITYEQYF,TGTGCCAGCAGTTACATCACTTACGAGCAGTACTTC
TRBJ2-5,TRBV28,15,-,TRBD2,CASYDTDGGEETQYF,TGTGCCAGCTACGATACGGATGGGGGGGAAGAGACCCAGTACTTC
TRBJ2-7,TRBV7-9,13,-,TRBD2,CASSSREAYEQYF,TGTGCCAGCAGTTCCCGGGAGGCCTACGAGCAGTACTTC
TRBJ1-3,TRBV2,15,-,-,CASSEGGTEVNTIYF,TGTGCCAGCAGTGAAGGGGGGACGGAGGTAAACACCATATATTTT
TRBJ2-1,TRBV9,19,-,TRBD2,CASSVDPGSAGGPSGEQFF,TGTGCCAGCAGCGTAGATCCCGGGAGCGCGGGGGGGCCGTCTGGTGAGCAGTTCTTC
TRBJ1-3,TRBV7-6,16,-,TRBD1,CASSQGGEGTGNTIYF,TGTGCCAGCAGCCAGGGGGGGGAGGGTACTGGAAACACCATATATTTT
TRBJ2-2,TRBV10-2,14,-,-,CASSESGNTGELFF,TGCGCCAGCAGTGAGTCGGGAAACACCGGGGAGCTGTTTTTT
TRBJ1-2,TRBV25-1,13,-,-,CASSDWTAYGYTF,TGTGCCAGCAGTGACTGGACCGCCTATGGCTACACCTTC
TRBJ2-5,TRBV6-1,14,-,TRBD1,CASRVTGGGETQYF,TGTGCCAGCAGAGTCACAGGGGGCGGGGAGACCCAGTACTTC
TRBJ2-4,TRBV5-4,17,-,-,CASSLFGELRAKNIQYF,TGTGCCAGCAGCTTGTTCGGCGAGTTGAGGGCCAAAAACATTCAGTACTTC
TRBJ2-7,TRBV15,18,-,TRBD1,CATSNHPPRTGVVDEQYF,TGTGCCACCAGCAACCACCCCCCCCGGACAGGGGTAGTGGACGAGCAGTACTTC
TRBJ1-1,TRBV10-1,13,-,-,CASSEGWSTEAFF,TGCGCCAGCAGTGAAGGGTGGAGCACTGAAGCTTTCTTT
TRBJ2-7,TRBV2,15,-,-,CASSEGSGASYEQYF,TGTGCCAGCAGTGAAGGCTCAGGGGCGTCCTACGAGCAGTACTTC
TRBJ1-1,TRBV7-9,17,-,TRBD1,CASSLRQGTYMNTEAFF,TGTGCCAGCAGCTTACGACAGGGGACCTACATGAACACTGAAGCTTTCTTT
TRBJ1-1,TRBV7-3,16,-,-,CAPPRGPRGVNTEAFF,TGTGCCCCACCTCGGGGACCCCGGGGGGTGAACACTGAAGCTTTCTTT
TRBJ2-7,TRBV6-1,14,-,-,CASSEVGTGHQQYF,TGTGCCAGCAGTGAAGTCGGAACAGGGCACCAGCAGTACTTC
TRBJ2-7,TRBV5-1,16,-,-,CASSLDGAGLRYEQYF,TGCGCCAGCAGCTTGGACGGGGCAGGGCTCCGCTACGAGCAGTACTTC
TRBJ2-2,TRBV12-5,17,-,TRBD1,CASGSENWDRPTGELFF,TGTGCTAGTGGTTCGGAGAACTGGGACAGGCCCACCGGGGAGCTGTTTTTT
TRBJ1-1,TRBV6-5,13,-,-,CASSATGYTEAFF,TGTGCCAGCAGTGCAACAGGGTACACTGAAGCTTTCTTT
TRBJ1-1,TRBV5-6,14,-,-,CASSLGSGMEPAFF,TGTGCCAGCAGCTTGGGTTCTGGGATGGAGCCGGCTTTCTTT
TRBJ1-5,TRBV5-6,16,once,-,CASSGWGGEGRQPQHF,TGTGCCAGCAGCGGATGGGGTGGGGAGGGCCGGCAGCCCCAGCATTTT
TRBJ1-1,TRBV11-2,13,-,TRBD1,CASRATGFAEAFF,TGTGCCAGCAGAGCGACAGGGTTCGCTGAAGCTTTCTTT
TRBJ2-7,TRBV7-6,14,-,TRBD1,CASSIGQGTYEQYF,TGTGCCAGCAGCATCGGACAGGGCACCTACGAGCAGTACTTC
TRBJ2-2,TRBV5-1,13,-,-,CASSGPNTGELFF,TGCGCCAGCAGCGGCCCTAACACCGGGGAGCTGTTTTTT
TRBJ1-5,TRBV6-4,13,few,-,CASSTDANQPQHF,TGTGCCAGCAGTACGGACGCCAATCAGCCCCAGCATTTT
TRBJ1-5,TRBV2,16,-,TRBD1,CASRPDRGLGGQPQHF,TGTGCCAGCAGACCCGACAGGGGGCTAGGGGGTCAGCCCCAGCATTTT
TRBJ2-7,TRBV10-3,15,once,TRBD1,CAIGPGQGRAYEQYF,TGTGCCATCGGCCCGGGACAGGGGAGGGCCTACGAGCAGTACTTC
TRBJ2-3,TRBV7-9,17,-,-,CASSLASGDKGSDTQYF,TGTGCCAGCAGCTTAGCCTCGGGCGACAAAGGCTCAGATACGCAGTATTTT
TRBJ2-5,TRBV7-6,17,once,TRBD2,CASSLGTSGGLQETQYF,TGTGCCAGCAGCTTAGGGACTAGCGGGGGCCTCCAAGAGACCCAGTACTTC
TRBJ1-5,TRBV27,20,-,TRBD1,CASSFALTGGAGDSNQPQHF,TGTGCCAGCAGTTTTGCCCTGACAGGGGGCGCGGGGGATAGCAATCAGCCCCAGCATTTT
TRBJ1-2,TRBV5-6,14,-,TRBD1,CASSLGDRVNGYTF,TGTGCCAGCAGCTTGGGGGACAGGGTGAATGGCTACACCTTC
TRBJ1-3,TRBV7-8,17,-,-,CASSFRVPSPSGNTIYF,TGTGCCAGCAGCTTCCGGGTCCCCTCTCCATCTGGAAACACCATATATTTT
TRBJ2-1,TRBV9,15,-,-,CASSVAHPVYNEQFF,TGTGCCAGCAGCGTAGCACATCCGGTTTACAATGAGCAGTTCTTC
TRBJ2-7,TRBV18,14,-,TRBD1,CASSLDRGDYEQYF,TGTGCCAGCTCACTGGACAGGGGGGACTACGAGCAGTACTTC
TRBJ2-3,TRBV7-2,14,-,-,CASSLGRRPDTQYF,TGTGCCAGCAGCTTAGGTCGGCGCCCAGATACGCAGTATTTT
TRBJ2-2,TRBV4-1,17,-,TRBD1,CASSHPPGQGGPGELFF,TGCGCCAGCAGCCACCCCCCCGGACAGGGAGGCCCCGGGGAGCTGTTTTTT
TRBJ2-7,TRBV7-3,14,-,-,CASSLSSGAGEQYF,TGTGCCAGCAGCTTAAGTTCTGGGGCGGGGGAGCAGTACTTC
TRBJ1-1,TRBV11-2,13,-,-,CASRDPGTGEAFF,TGTGCCAGCAGAGACCCCGGAACTGGTGAAGCTTTCTTT
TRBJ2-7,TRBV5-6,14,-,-,CASSLSFGAYEQYF,TGTGCCAGCAGCTTGAGTTTCGGGGCCTACGAGCAGTACTTC
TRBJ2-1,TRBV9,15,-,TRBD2,CASSVGGGAYNEQFF,TGTGCCAGCAGCGTAGGGGGAGGGGCCTACAATGAGCAGTTCTTC
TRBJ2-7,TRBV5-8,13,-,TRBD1,CASSFGTGDEQYF,TGTGCCAGCAGCTTTGGGACAGGGGACGAGCAGTACTTC
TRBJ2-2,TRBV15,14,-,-,CATGAGPNTGELFF,TGTGCCACCGGGGCTGGTCCGAACACCGGGGAGCTGTTTTTT
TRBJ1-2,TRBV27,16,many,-,CASSPKRQGGIYGYTF,TGTGCCAGCAGCCCAAAGAGGCAGGGCGGTATCTATGGCTACACCTTC
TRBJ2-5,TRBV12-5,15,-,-,CASVGEQGAYETQYF,TGTGCTAGTGTCGGGGAACAGGGCGCCTACGAGACCCAGTACTTC
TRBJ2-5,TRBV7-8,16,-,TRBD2,CASSLFVTSGGETQYF,TGTGCCAGCAGCCTCTTCGTAACTTCGGGAGGAGAGACCCAGTACTTC
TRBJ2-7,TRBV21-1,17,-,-,CASGRTNRETKTYEQYF,TGTGCCAGCGGACGAACCAACAGGGAAACTAAGACCTACGAGCAGTACTTC
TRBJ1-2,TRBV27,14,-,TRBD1,CASSITGTGDGYTF,TGTGCCAGCAGTATTACCGGGACAGGGGATGGCTACACCTTC
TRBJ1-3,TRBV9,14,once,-,CASSVGGTGNTIYF,TGTGCCAGCAGCGTTGGTGGGACTGGAAACACCATATATTTT
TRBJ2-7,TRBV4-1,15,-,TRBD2,CASSQESGTNYEQYF,TGCGCCAGCAGCCAAGAATCCGGGACTAACTACGAGCAGTACTTC
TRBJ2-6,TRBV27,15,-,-,CASSQGTSGANVLTF,TGTGCCAGCAGTCAAGGGACCTCTGGGGCCAACGTCCTGACTTTC
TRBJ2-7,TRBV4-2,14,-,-,CASGSTGLPYEQYF,TGTGCCAGCGGTTCAACGGGGCTACCCTACGAGCAGTACTTC
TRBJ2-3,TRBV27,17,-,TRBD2,CASRSTPGLEHTDTQYF,TGTGCCAGCAGGTCGACCCCGGGACTAGAACACACAGATACGCAGTATTTT
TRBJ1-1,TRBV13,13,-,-,CASSLERNTEAFF,TGTGCCAGCAGCTTAGAAAGGAACACTGAAGCTTTCTTT
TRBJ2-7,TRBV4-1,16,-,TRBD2,CASSQETSGGTYEQYF,TGCGCCAGCAGCCAAGAAACTAGCGGGGGAACCTACGAGCAGTACTTC